A selection of T cell receptor beta chains follows, all from one sample in a study of T cell responses to AZD1222 COVID-19 vaccine. Sequencing was performed with immunoSEQ multiplex PCR; in TCRdb, only in-frame clones are kept and a portion is missing. This sample has under 150,000 clones, with just under 95% found just once. The input for sequencing was peripheral blood, taken on day 0 of AZD1222 vaccination. The source is an adult in good health. The CDR3 runs from the conserved cysteine through the conserved F or W. A D gene is named only where the DNA matches it firmly. Only part of the rows carry a size: once, few, many, or a class if the clone is expanded.

>NA|TRBV7-4|TRBJ2-7|TRBD2
CASSPRLADQGEQYF
TGTGCCAGCAGCCCACGACTAGCGGACCAGGGGGAGCAGTACTTC
>NA|TRBV28|TRBJ1-1|NA
CASSLYVSNTEAFF
TGTGCCAGCAGTTTGTACGTCTCGAACACTGAAGCTTTCTTT
>NA|TRBV5-1|TRBJ2-2|NA
CASSSPGYTGELFF
TGCGCCAGCTCCTCTCCCGGGTACACCGGGGAGCTGTTTTTT
>NA|TRBV18|TRBJ2-7|NA
CASSPQHRAYEQYF
TGTGCCAGCTCACCACAGCACAGAGCCTACGAGCAGTACTTC
>NA|TRBV19|TRBJ1-2|NA
CASSSSRGSGGYGYTF
TGTGCCAGTAGCTCCTCCCGGGGTTCTGGCGGCTATGGCTACACCTTC
>NA|TRBV5-8|TRBJ2-4|TRBD2
CASSMSGRFAPLAKNIQYF
TGTGCCAGCAGCATGAGCGGGAGGTTCGCTCCGTTAGCCAAAAACATTCAGTACTTC
>NA|TRBV7-3|TRBJ1-1|NA
CASSLFPGGETEAFF
TGTGCCAGCAGCTTATTTCCGGGGGGCGAGACTGAAGCTTTCTTT
>NA|TRBV27|TRBJ1-5|NA
CASSVDSYQPQHF
TGTGCCAGCAGTGTAGACAGTTATCAGCCCCAGCATTTT
>NA|TRBV6-1|TRBJ1-1|NA
CASSEGWGMNTEAFF
TGTGCCAGCAGTGAAGGTTGGGGGATGAACACTGAAGCTTTCTTT
>NA|TRBV2|TRBJ2-5|NA
CASASWETQYF
TGTGCCAGCGCTAGTTGGGAGACCCAGTACTTC
>NA|TRBV9|TRBJ1-1|TRBD1
CASSVGTGVDTEAFF
TGTGCCAGCAGCGTAGGTACAGGGGTCGACACTGAAGCTTTCTTT
>NA|TRBV27|TRBJ2-5|TRBD1
CAAGQGSPGRGETQYF
TGTGCCGCAGGACAGGGGAGCCCAGGGAGGGGGGAGACCCAGTACTTC
>NA|TRBV7-9|TRBJ1-5|NA
CASSRGYQTDSNQPQHF
TGTGCCAGCAGCAGGGGCTACCAAACGGATAGCAATCAGCCCCAGCATTTT
>NA|TRBV30|TRBJ2-3|TRBD2
CAWRSGASGSTDTQYF
TGTGCCTGGAGGTCCGGAGCTAGCGGGAGCACAGATACGCAGTATTTT
>NA|TRBV3-1/TRBV3-2|TRBJ2-5|NA
CASSQVTPYETQYF
TGTGCCAGCAGCCAAGTCACGCCCTACGAGACCCAGTACTTC
>NA|TRBV4-2|TRBJ1-6|NA
CASLGGYNSPLHF
TGTGCCAGCTTGGGGGGGTATAATTCACCCCTCCACTTT
>once|TRBV5-5|TRBJ1-1|NA
CASNFAGNTEAFF
TGTGCCAGCAACTTTGCGGGAAACACTGAAGCTTTCTTT
>NA|TRBV12-3/TRBV12-4|TRBJ1-4|NA
CASSLWEDEKLFF
TGTGCCAGCAGTTTGTGGGAGGATGAAAAACTGTTTTTT
>NA|TRBV13|TRBJ2-6|NA
CASGGLSGANVLTF
TGTGCCAGCGGAGGGCTCTCTGGGGCCAACGTCCTGACTTTC
>NA|TRBV5-1|TRBJ1-2|NA
CASRTTPGAGYTF
TGCGCCAGCAGGACGACCCCAGGGGCTGGCTACACCTTC
>NA|TRBV28|TRBJ1-2|NA
CASSLSYVSGYTF
TGTGCCAGCAGTTTATCTTATGTATCCGGCTACACCTTC
>NA|TRBV19|TRBJ2-1|TRBD1
CASRSPDRLILGEQFF
TGTGCCAGTAGATCCCCGGACAGGTTGATTCTTGGTGAGCAGTTCTTC
>NA|TRBV12-3/TRBV12-4|TRBJ1-2|NA
CASSPDLYGYTF
TGTGCCAGCAGCCCGGACCTCTATGGCTACACCTTC
>NA|TRBV9|TRBJ2-7|NA
CASSVVGGWAGEQYF
TGTGCCAGCAGCGTAGTGGGTGGATGGGCAGGCGAGCAGTACTTC
>NA|TRBV5-1|TRBJ2-7|NA
CASSLAVEGPRSYEQYF
TGCGCCAGCAGCTTGGCCGTAGAGGGGCCCCGCTCCTACGAGCAGTACTTC
>NA|TRBV11-3|TRBJ2-1|TRBD1
CASSLDAGQVMYNEQFF
TGTGCCAGCAGCTTAGATGCTGGACAGGTGATGTACAATGAGCAGTTCTTC
>once|TRBV4-1|TRBJ2-2|NA
CASSQERRSGELFF
TGCGCCAGCAGCCAAGAGCGGAGGTCCGGGGAGCTGTTTTTT
>once|TRBV6-1|TRBJ1-6|NA
CASSLSPGDDSPLHF
TGTGCCAGCAGCCTATCCCCAGGGGATGATTCACCCCTCCACTTT
>NA|TRBV28|TRBJ1-2|TRBD1
CASSLPGQGANYGYTF
TGTGCCAGCAGCCTCCCAGGACAGGGAGCTAACTATGGCTACACCTTC
>NA|TRBV19|TRBJ1-2|NA
CASSIGESNYGYTF
TGTGCCAGTAGTATAGGGGAATCTAACTATGGCTACACCTTC
>NA|TRBV3-1/TRBV3-2|TRBJ1-1|NA
CASSQGGVAPNTEAFF
TGTGCCAGCAGCCAAGGGGGTGTGGCACCAAACACTGAAGCTTTCTTT
>NA|TRBV27|TRBJ1-1|NA
CASSPAPGEAFF
TGTGCCAGCAGTCCGGCCCCGGGGGAAGCTTTCTTT
>NA|TRBV5-1|TRBJ2-5|TRBD1
CASSKSGTGEETQYF
TGCGCCAGCAGTAAATCCGGGACAGGGGAAGAGACCCAGTACTTC
>NA|TRBV30|TRBJ2-6|NA
CAWTGVSPGANVLTF
TGTGCCTGGACGGGGGTTAGTCCTGGGGCCAACGTCCTGACTTTC
>NA|TRBV29-1|TRBJ2-5|TRBD1
CSVVVTGLVLGQTQYF
TGCAGCGTTGTTGTGACAGGGTTGGTTCTGGGGCAGACCCAGTACTTC
>NA|TRBV25-1|TRBJ2-6|NA
CASSVHSSGANVLTF
TGTGCCAGCAGTGTCCACAGCTCTGGGGCCAACGTCCTGACTTTC
>NA|TRBV7-8|TRBJ2-7|TRBD2
CASSLEAGAYEQYF
TGTGCCAGCAGCTTAGAGGCGGGAGCCTACGAGCAGTACTTC
>NA|TRBV20-1|TRBJ2-7|NA
CSSIQGTEQYF
TGCAGTTCCATACAGGGAACCGAGCAGTACTTC
>NA|TRBV5-1|TRBJ2-1|TRBD1
CASSLQGDNYNEQFF
TGCGCCAGCAGCTTACAGGGGGATAACTACAATGAGCAGTTCTTC
>NA|TRBV30|TRBJ1-4|TRBD1
CAWSIRTGSNEKLFF
TGTGCCTGGAGCATCCGGACAGGGAGTAATGAAAAACTGTTTTTT
>NA|TRBV27|TRBJ2-7|TRBD1
CASSFPGQPYEQYF
TGTGCCAGCAGTTTCCCGGGACAGCCCTACGAGCAGTACTTC
>NA|TRBV15|TRBJ1-3|NA
CATSRDGTASSGNTIYF
TGTGCCACCAGCAGAGATGGAACCGCCAGCTCTGGAAACACCATATATTTT
>NA|TRBV15|TRBJ1-5|NA
CATSRDSRGYNQPQHF
TGTGCCACCAGCAGAGACTCAAGGGGTTACAATCAGCCCCAGCATTTT
>NA|TRBV19|TRBJ2-3|TRBD2
CASSIGVAGIRTDTQYF
TGTGCCAGTAGTATCGGCGTAGCGGGGATCCGCACAGATACGCAGTATTTT